The 13 T cell receptor beta chains given below trace back to one sample, sequenced in a study of fetal regulatory T cell absence and autoimmunity. Assay used: immunoSEQ multiplex PCR; TCRdb lists only in-frame clones, some missing. Of 95,000 to 100,000 clones in the sample, approximately 75% were seen once. The specimen was pancreas tissue. All receptors come from a male donor with IPEX syndrome.

The CDR3 here is CASSQGFNQPQHF. CDR3 bases: TGCGCCAGCAGCCAGGGATTCAATCAGCCCCAGCATTTT. The J gene is TRBJ1-5, the V gene TRBV4-3; D gene uncertain. The germline CDR1 and CDR2 sequences are LGHNA and YSLEER. V dropped 3 bases and J dropped 3 bases, with 6 bases sitting between them. The CDR3 totals 13 residues.

This chain joins TRBV19 and TRBJ1-1; D gene uncertain. The CDR3 is 13 amino acids. The V gene lost 3 bases and the J gene lost 5 bases, with 10 bases spanning the gap. CDR1 and CDR2 (germline): LNHDA, SQIVND (reference sequence). CDR3: CASSIRVGTEAFF. The CDR3 DNA is TGTGCCAGTAGTATTAGGGTGGGGACTGAAGCTTTCTTT. Looking up the rest from reference TRBV19 and TRBJ1-1 gives the full variable domain: DGGITQSPKYLFRKEGQNVTLSCEQNLNHDAMYWYRQDPGQGLRLIYYSQIVNDFQKGDIAEGYSVSREKKESFPLTVTSAQKNPTAFYLCASSIRVGTEAFFGQGTRLTVV.

The CDR3 region has the DNA TGCGCCAGCAGCCAAGACAGCTCCTACAATGAGCAGTTCTTC. Translated: CASSQDSSYNEQFF. This chain joins TRBV4-1 and TRBJ2-1; D not certain. Germline lookup yields CDR1 MGHRA and CDR2 YSYEKL. Trimming shortened V by 0 bases and J by 0 bases, and 3 bases separated the two germline ends. The CDR3 runs to 14 residues.

V and J are TRBV7-8 and TRBJ2-7; D not certain. The CDR3 has 13 residues. The germline gives CDR1 SGHVS, CDR2 FQNEAQ. Trimming left V 3 bases short and J 2 bases short, with 8 bases between. CDR3 in amino acids: CASSFGLPYEQYF. The CDR3 bases are TGTGCCAGCAGCTTTGGCCTCCCCTACGAGCAGTACTTC. Full variable domain (remainder filled in from reference TRBV7-8 and TRBJ2-7): GAGVSQSPRYKVAKRGQDVALRCDPISGHVSLFWYQQALGQGPEFLTYFQNEAQLDKSGLPSDRFFAERPEGSVSTLKIQRTQQEDSAVYLCASSFGLPYEQYFGPGTRLTVT.

The chain carries TRBV19 and TRBJ2-1, with D perhaps matching TRBD1 or TRBD2 (6 bases each). Trimming cost V 6 bases and J 3 bases, with 15 bases left between them. In germline, CDR1 is LNHDA, CDR2 SQIVND (reference sequence). The CDR3 loop spans 15 amino acids. The CDR3 region has the DNA TGTGCCAGTAGCGGGGGCCGATTATTCTACAATGAGCAGTTCTTC. It yields the protein CASSGGRLFYNEQFF.

The chain links TRBV11-3 to TRBJ2-7; 10 bases are shared with TRBD2. The CDR3 consists of 15 residues. V was clipped by 6 bases and J by 0 bases; unmatched bases: 5. Germline CDR1 is SGHNT and CDR2 is YENEEA. The CDR3 coding sequence is TGTGCCAGCAGGGTAGCGGGGGGCTTCTCCTACGAGCAGTACTTC. Protein: CASRVAGGFSYEQYF.

The rearrangement joins TRBV7-8 to TRBJ2-5, with D hard to call. CDR1 and CDR2 (germline): SGHVS, FQNEAQ. The CDR3 is made up of 12 amino acids. The V end lost 5 bases, the J end lost 4 bases, and 8 bases lay between the germline ends. The CDR3 nucleotides read TGTGCCAGCAGCCCGAGACTAGAGACCCAGTACTTC. It codes for CASSPRLETQYF.

For the CDR3, the DNA is TGTGCCAGCAGTTTATTAGGGACTAGCGGCCTCAATGAGCAGTTCTTC. Protein sequence: CASSLLGTSGLNEQFF. The chain employs TRBV27 and TRBJ2-1; 11 positions match TRBD2. Germline values: CDR1 MNHEY, CDR2 SMNVEV (reference sequence). V lost 1 base, J lost 6 bases, and 5 bases stayed unmatched. The CDR3 contains 16 residues.

The chain joins TRBV7-9 to TRBJ1-2; TRBD1 might be the D (5 bases). The germline gives CDR1 SEHNR, CDR2 FQNEAQ (reference sequence). Trimming took 5 bases from V and 5 from J, leaving 18 bases between them. There are 15 residues in the CDR3. The DNA for the CDR3 is TGTGCCAGCAGCCCAGATGGGGCGCCAGGGTATGGCTACACCTTC. It is translated as CASSPDGAPGYGYTF.

The genes are TRBV27 and TRBJ2-3, with TRBD2 matching over 13 bases. Germline CDR1 MNHEY, CDR2 SMNVEV (reference sequence). Trimming at V came to 5 bases and at J to 5 bases, leaving 7 bases not matched to a gene. The CDR3 runs to 16 residues. CDR3 protein: CASSLLAGGPGDTQYF. The DNA of the CDR3 is TGTGCCAGCAGTCTACTAGCGGGGGGGCCGGGAGATACGCAGTATTTT.

This chain connects TRBV5-6 to TRBJ1-2; D gene unclear. Trimming took 4 bases from V and 4 from J, leaving 14 bases between them. In germline, CDR1 is SGHDT, CDR2 YYEEEE. The CDR3 has 14 residues. CDR3 amino acids: CASSKIGWSYGYTF. CDR3 in DNA: TGTGCCAGCAGCAAGATAGGGTGGAGCTATGGCTACACCTTC.

This clone was detected only a few times. The CDR3 DNA reads as TGTGCCAGCAGTGAGGCCAGGAGGAACACTGAAGCTTTCTTT. It encodes CASSEARRNTEAFF. The gene calls are TRBV2 and TRBJ1-1; D call uncertain. From germline, CDR1 is SNHLY and CDR2 FYNNEI. Trimming took off 3 bases at V and 1 base at J, with 9 bases between the two ends. This CDR3 region has 14 residues.

The table lists this clone with a count of one. In DNA form, the CDR3 reads TGCGCCAGCAGCCAACTAGCGGGGGGCACAGATACGCAGTATTTT. Amino acid sequence: CASSQLAGGTDTQYF. The chain is built from TRBV4-3 and TRBJ2-3, with 10 bases matching TRBD2. V lost 2 bases to trimming and J lost 1 base; unmatched junction nucleotides: 0. There are 15 residues in the CDR3. Looked up from germline, CDR1 is LGHNA and CDR2 is YSLEER.